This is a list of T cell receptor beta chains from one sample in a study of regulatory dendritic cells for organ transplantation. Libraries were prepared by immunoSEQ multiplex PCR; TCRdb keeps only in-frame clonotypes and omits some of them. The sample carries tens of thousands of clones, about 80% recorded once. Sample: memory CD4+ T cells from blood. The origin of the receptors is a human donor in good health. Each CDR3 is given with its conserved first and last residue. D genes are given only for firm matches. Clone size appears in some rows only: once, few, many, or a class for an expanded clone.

TGTGCCAGCAGCTGGAACAGGGTGGACACCGGGGAGCTGTTTTTT,CASSWNRVDTGELFF,NA,TRBJ2-2,TRBV11-1,NA
TGTGCCAGCAGTGACACGTCTGGTGGCTACACCTTC,CASSDTSGGYTF,NA,TRBJ1-2,TRBV6-6,NA
TGTGCCAGCAGTTACTACGGGACAGGAATAAGGAATGAGCAGTTCTTC,CASSYYGTGIRNEQFF,TRBD1,TRBJ2-1,TRBV6-5,NA
TGTGCCAGCAGCCGGACTAGCGGGGGCGCTCCTGATACGCAGTATTTT,CASSRTSGGAPDTQYF,TRBD2,TRBJ2-3,TRBV7-2,few
TGTGCCAGCACCCCCGGGATATTCAGCTCCTACGAGCAGTACTTC,CASTPGIFSSYEQYF,NA,TRBJ2-7,TRBV6-5,NA
TGTGCCAGCAGCTTGGATACTATGGGGGCTAACTTC,CASSLDTMGANF,NA,TRBJ2-5,TRBV5-4,NA
TGTGCCAGCAGATTGGGACTAGCGGGAACCGGGGAGCTGTTTTTT,CASRLGLAGTGELFF,TRBD2,TRBJ2-2,TRBV5-6,NA
TGCAGCGTTGAAGCACCTAGCGGGGGCACCTCCTACAATGAGCAGTTCTTC,CSVEAPSGGTSYNEQFF,TRBD2,TRBJ2-1,TRBV29-1,NA
TGCGCCAGCAGCCCCGGGGGGGCAGGGAGCTCCTACGAGCAGTACTTC,CASSPGGAGSSYEQYF,TRBD2,TRBJ2-7,TRBV5-1,NA
TGTGCCAGCAGCCAAAGCCGCGGGGAAGAAGAGACCCAGTACTTC,CASSQSRGEEETQYF,NA,TRBJ2-5,TRBV4-2,NA
TGTGCCAGCAGGACTAGCGGGGGAGACACCGGGGAGCTGTTTTTT,CASRTSGGDTGELFF,TRBD2,TRBJ2-2,TRBV11-2,NA
TGCGCCAGCAGCCTCACCCCGGACAGGGGACAGACCCAGTACTTC,CASSLTPDRGQTQYF,TRBD1,TRBJ2-5,TRBV5-1,NA
TGTGCCAGCAGTGTTCAGACAGGGGGGAACACTGAAGCTTTCTTT,CASSVQTGGNTEAFF,TRBD1,TRBJ1-1,TRBV6-1,NA
TGTGCCAGCAGCTCCCAAGCGGGGGGGCTCTACAATGAGCAGTTCTTC,CASSSQAGGLYNEQFF,TRBD2,TRBJ2-1,TRBV5-4,NA
TGTGCCAGTAGCCTCGGACAGGCGAACTATGGCTACACCTTC,CASSLGQANYGYTF,TRBD1,TRBJ1-2,TRBV19,medium-sized
TGTGCCAGCAGCCACCTCGGAAGATTCGGGACAGGGGCCATGAACACTGAAGCTTTCTTT,CASSHLGRFGTGAMNTEAFF,TRBD1,TRBJ1-1,TRBV14,NA
TGTGCCAGAAGCTGGGGGACAGGGAGACGCGAGCAGTACTTC,CARSWGTGRREQYF,TRBD1,TRBJ2-7,TRBV5-3,few
TGTGCCAGCAGTGAACGAGCAGGGGGCATTAATTCACCCCTCCACTTT,CASSERAGGINSPLHF,TRBD1,TRBJ1-6,TRBV2,NA
TGCGCCAGCAGCTTCAGCTCAGGGGGCACCGACACCTTC,CASSFSSGGTDTF,TRBD1,TRBJ1-2,TRBV5-1,NA
TGTGCCAGCAGCCAAGGGGGGACACAACCGAGGGATACGCAGTATTTT,CASSQGGTQPRDTQYF,NA,TRBJ2-3,TRBV4-2,NA
TGTGCCAGCTCACCATCTCAGGGTAGCACCGGGGAGCTGTTTTTT,CASSPSQGSTGELFF,NA,TRBJ2-2,TRBV18,once
TGTGCCAGCAGCCCGATGCGGGGGATAGGAGGCTACACCTTC,CASSPMRGIGGYTF,NA,TRBJ1-2,TRBV5-6,NA
TGCAGCGTTAACACAGGGGAAACTGAAGCTTTCTTT,CSVNTGETEAFF,TRBD1,TRBJ1-1,TRBV29-1,NA
TGTGCCAGCAGGGAAGGGGGCCACGAGCAGTACTTC,CASREGGHEQYF,TRBD1,TRBJ2-7,TRBV25-1,NA
TGTGCCAGCTCCGCGCTGAGTTTCTCCTACGAGCAGTACTTC,CASSALSFSYEQYF,NA,TRBJ2-7,TRBV6-1,NA
TGCGCCAGCAGCCAAGCGTTTGGCGGGGGGGCTTCAGATACGCAGTATTTT,CASSQAFGGGASDTQYF,TRBD2,TRBJ2-3,TRBV4-1,NA
TGCGCCAGCAGCTTGAGTCAGGTTGGAGGTGAAGCTTTCTTT,CASSLSQVGGEAFF,NA,TRBJ1-1,TRBV5-1,NA
TGTGCCAGCCGAAGAGTCGACTCAGGGGGCGGGGAGCTGTTTTTT,CASRRVDSGGGELFF,TRBD1,TRBJ2-2,TRBV19,few
TGTGCCAGTAGTACTAGGACAGACAAAAACATTCAGTACTTC,CASSTRTDKNIQYF,NA,TRBJ2-4,TRBV19,NA
TGCGCCAGCAGCTTTGCGGGACAGCAGAATGAAAAACTGTTTTTT,CASSFAGQQNEKLFF,TRBD1,TRBJ1-4,TRBV5-1,NA
TGTGCCAGCAGAGAGGATGGGAACACTGAAGCTTTCTTT,CASREDGNTEAFF,NA,TRBJ1-1,TRBV6-1,NA
TGTGCCGTTGACCCCGCAGGAGGCTCTGGAAACACCATATATTTT,CAVDPAGGSGNTIYF,NA,TRBJ1-3,TRBV7-2,NA
TGTGCCAGCAGCGGTAGGGACAGGATTCCTAATGAAAAACTGTTTTTT,CASSGRDRIPNEKLFF,TRBD1,TRBJ1-4,TRBV11-2,NA
TGCGCCAGCAGTGAGCGCACAGGGGGCGACCAGCCCCAGCATTTT,CASSERTGGDQPQHF,TRBD1,TRBJ1-5,TRBV10-2,NA
TGTGCTAGTGGTATTCGGACAGGGCTGAACACTGAAGCTTTCTTT,CASGIRTGLNTEAFF,TRBD1,TRBJ1-1,TRBV12-5,NA
TGTGCCAGCAGCTTGCCACTCCAAGAGACCCAGTACTTC,CASSLPLQETQYF,NA,TRBJ2-5,TRBV5-6,NA
TGTGCCAGCAGTTACTCAGGGGGTAATGAAAAACTGTTTTTT,CASSYSGGNEKLFF,NA,TRBJ1-4,TRBV6-6,few
TGTGCCAGCAGCCGCGGACAGGGGGCGCGGACTGAAGCTTTCTTT,CASSRGQGARTEAFF,TRBD1,TRBJ1-1,TRBV7-8,few
TGTGCCAGCAGCGAATCGGCGGGGGGAGAGCAGTTCTTC,CASSESAGGEQFF,TRBD2,TRBJ2-1,TRBV7-3,NA
TGTGCCAGCAATCCCGGGGGAGGTCTCCGCCCCACCGGGGAGCTGTTTTTT,CASNPGGGLRPTGELFF,NA,TRBJ2-2,TRBV2,NA
TGTGCCAGCAGCTTAGATCATCAGGTTTCACCCCTCCACTTT,CASSLDHQVSPLHF,NA,TRBJ1-6,TRBV11-2,NA
TGCGCCAGCAGCTTGGGGGTCGGGGTGGAGACCCAGTACTTC,CASSLGVGVETQYF,NA,TRBJ2-5,TRBV5-1,NA
TGTGCCAGCAGCCCAGCCTGGGGGACTCGGGGACTCTATGGCTACACCTTC,CASSPAWGTRGLYGYTF,NA,TRBJ1-2,TRBV11-2,NA
TGTGCCATACACAGGGGAGGAACAGATACGCAGTATTTT,CAIHRGGTDTQYF,NA,TRBJ2-3,TRBV6-1,NA
TGTGCCAGCAGCTTACGGGGGGGGCTAGCCAAAAACATTCAGTACTTC,CASSLRGGLAKNIQYF,TRBD2,TRBJ2-4,TRBV7-8,NA